This entry lists 14 T cell receptor beta chains sequenced from one sample in a study of shared clonotypes between healthy human individuals. Measured with immunoSEQ multiplex PCR; TCRdb has only the in-frame clones, and not every one. The sample has about 660,000 clones, less than 85% seen once. The sample was memory CD4+ T cells sorted from blood. The subset is: CD45RA-negative fraction. The receptors originated from a woman in her 30s in good health.

The V call is TRBV5-6, the J call TRBJ2-7; D unclear. The CDR3 totals 13 residues. Between the trimmed V and J ends, which lost 4 bases and 2 bases, there was a span of 10 bases. CDR1 and CDR2 from the germline V gene are SGHDT and YYEEEE. CDR3 sequence: CASSKQKAYEQYF. The CDR3 DNA reads as TGTGCCAGCAGCAAACAGAAGGCCTACGAGCAGTACTTC.

This clone came up many times. This chain joins TRBV5-1 and TRBJ2-5; D uncertain. CDR1 and CDR2 (germline): SGHRS, YFSETQ. The CDR3 loop spans 13 amino acids. Trimming left V 2 bases short and J 1 base short, with 6 bases between. DNA for the CDR3: TGCGCCAGCAGCTTCTTCGGCCAAGAGACCCAGTACTTC. The encoded protein is CASSFFGQETQYF.

CDR3 in amino acids: CATPGGWRTDTQYF. The CDR3 DNA is TGTGCCACCCCCGGGGGGTGGCGGACAGATACGCAGTATTTT. The chain has TRBV7-3 and TRBJ2-3; 7 nucleotides agree with TRBD2. Germline V gene sequence: CDR1 SGHTA, CDR2 FQGTGA. This CDR3 comprises 14 residues. The trim removed 10 bases at V and 3 bases at J, leaving 10 bases unmatched.

This chain links TRBV7-2 with TRBJ2-3; D is perhaps TRBD1 (6 bases). The V gene's germline CDR1 is SGHTA and CDR2 FQGNSA. V was cut by 0 bases and J by 3 bases, with 19 bases left in between. This CDR3 region has 18 residues. In nucleotides, the CDR3 is TGTGCCAGCAGCTTAGCATCCCTAGCTAGAGGGGGTACAGATACGCAGTATTTT. Its translation: CASSLASLARGGTDTQYF.

V gene TRBV15 combines with J gene TRBJ1-5; possible D gene TRBD1, 5 bases. Germline CDR1 LNHNV, CDR2 YYDKDF (reference sequence). Trimming pared 3 bases from V and 1 base from J, leaving 13 bases between. CDR3 length equals 16 residues. The CDR3, as DNA: TGTGCCACCAGCAGGGGGGTCGGGGCCAGCAATCAGCCCCAGCATTTT. Its protein is CATSRGVGASNQPQHF.

The chain employs TRBV28 and TRBJ1-4; TRBD1 matches 9 bases. V lost 4 bases and J lost 10; bases outside the gene matches: 10. This CDR3 region has 15 residues. Germline V gene data show CDR1 as MDHEN and CDR2 as SYDVKM. Here the CDR3 reads CASSYPGQGDGKLFF. DNA for the CDR3: TGTGCCAGCAGTTACCCGGGACAGGGAGATGGAAAACTGTTTTTT.

The chain recombines TRBV6-6 with TRBJ1-2, with D unclear. CDR3 size: 15 residues. Germline loops: CDR1 MNHNY, CDR2 SVGAGI (reference sequence). The germline V and J ends were trimmed by 4 bases and 4 bases, with 16 bases remaining between them. CDR3 residues: CASSSGPPRIYGYTF. CDR3 sequence (DNA): TGTGCCAGCAGTTCCGGTCCGCCTCGTATCTATGGCTACACCTTC.

Comment on this clone: A much larger clone differs from this one at a single base, so this may be a read error. Other DNA sequences in this specimen translate into the identical CDR3. The CDR3 region has the DNA TGTGCCAGCAGCCTAGCGGGAGGGCCGGGTGAGACCCAGTACTTC. Amino acids: CASSLAGGPGETQYF. This sequence joins TRBV5-4 and TRBJ2-5, with TRBD2 matching over 12 bases. The CDR3 has 15 amino acids. With V trimmed by 4 bases and J by 5 bases, 6 bases remained unmatched. Germline CDR1 is SGHNT and CDR2 is YYREEE (reference sequence).

V gene TRBV6-1 combines with J gene TRBJ1-5; 7 bases are a match to TRBD1. Losses at the gene ends were 6 bases for V and 5 bases for J; bases not matched to a gene: 7. Germline CDR1 reads MNHNS; CDR2 reads SASEGT. This CDR3 spans 14 amino acids. The CDR3 DNA reads as TGTGCCAGCAGCCAAAGGACAGGAGATCAGCCCCAGCATTTT. Amino acid sequence: CASSQRTGDQPQHF.

The chain recombines TRBV5-8 with TRBJ1-2; no firm D call. In germline, CDR1 is SGHTS, CDR2 YDEGEE. The CDR3 contains 14 residues. Trimming took off 5 bases at V and 0 bases at J, with 11 bases between the two ends. The CDR3 here is CASSWPSANYGYTF. CDR3 nucleotide sequence: TGTGCCAGCAGTTGGCCCTCCGCTAACTATGGCTACACCTTC.

The chain recombines TRBV11-2 with TRBJ2-2; D ambiguous. CDR3 length: 13 residues. Germline assignment: CDR1 SGHAT and CDR2 FQNNGV. The V and J ends lost 8 bases and 6 bases respectively, with 13 bases between them. In DNA form, the CDR3 reads TGTGCCAGCGGTTGGGTGGTGGCCGGGGAGCTGTTTTTT. It specifies CASGWVVAGELFF.

V is TRBV28 and J is TRBJ2-7; TRBD1 matches at 7 bases. The germline gives CDR1 MDHEN, CDR2 SYDVKM. Trimming cost V 6 bases and J 3 bases; bases outside gene matches: 20. This CDR3 region has 18 residues. The CDR3 loop is CASSSRDSLRLDSYEQYF. CDR3 nucleotides: TGTGCCAGCAGCAGCCGGGACAGCCTTCGCCTGGACAGCTACGAGCAGTACTTC.

The gene calls are TRBV27 and TRBJ2-1, with TRBD2 matching over 7 bases. This CDR3 has 15 residues. V gave up 8 bases and J gave up 0 bases; unmatched junction bases: 7. Germline V gives CDR1 MNHEY, CDR2 SMNVEV (reference sequence). CDR3 in amino acids: CASRPPGGSYNEQFF. CDR3 nucleotide sequence: TGTGCCAGCCGACCTCCGGGGGGCTCCTACAATGAGCAGTTCTTC.

Details on this clone: One end of the junction does not line up with germline, which may come from a read error. The rearrangement joins TRBV5-4 to TRBJ1-1, with D hard to call. CDR1 is SGHNT and CDR2 is YYREEE in the germline V gene (reference sequence). This CDR3 is built from 11 residues. CDR3 sequence (DNA): TGTGCCAGCAGAAATAACAGTGAAGCTTTCTTT. Translating gives CASRNNSEAFF. The variable domain in full, completed from reference TRBV5-4 and TRBJ1-1, reads ETGVTQSPTHLIKTRGQQVTLRCSSQSGHNTVSWYQQALGQGPQFIFQYYREEENGRGNFPPRFSGLQFPNYSSELNVNALELDDSALYLCASRNNSEAFFGQGTRLTVV.